This TCR beta chain is from a study of blood T cell repertoires in COVID-19. Study overall: The study drew acute and convalescent COVID-19 samples from the United States, Italy and Spain. From T cells, B-cell-depleted T cells, or PBMCs came the material, which was cDNA or gDNA.

The J segment lost 0 bases and the V segment lost 6 bases, leaving 3 bases of the junction unmatched. Germline V gene lookup returns CDR1 MNHEY and CDR2 SVGAGI. This CDR3 has 14 residues. The method was immunoSEQ multiplex PCR; TCRdb's version includes in-frame clones alone and lacks a portion of them. The sample contains roughly 290,000 clones, 75% to 90% of which appear only once. This chain connects TRBV6-5 to TRBJ1-1, with TRBD1 matching over 8 bases. Material for sequencing was peripheral blood. This receptor was identified in a man aged 30 to 45 with acute or convalescent COVID-19. CDR3 bases: TGTGCCAGCAGAGGGACAGGTCTGAACACTGAAGCTTTCTTT. As protein: CASRGTGLNTEAFF.